This is a list of T cell receptor beta chains from one sample in a study of blood T cell repertoires in COVID-19. Sequencing was performed with immunoSEQ multiplex PCR; in TCRdb, only in-frame clones are kept and a portion is missing. The sample consists of more than 50,000 clones, about 73% of them appearing once. Material for sequencing was peripheral blood. Receptors were obtained from a woman aged 80 or older with acute or convalescent COVID-19. Both conserved end residues are trimmed from each CDR3. Each record gives: J gene, V gene, CDR3 protein.

J gene: TRBJ2-5
V gene: TRBV4-2
CDR3 protein: ASSQDMDLGGNKETQY

J gene: TRBJ2-1
V gene: TRBV12-3/TRBV12-4
CDR3 protein: ASSLRLAYEQF

J gene: TRBJ2-3
V gene: TRBV6-4
CDR3 protein: ATRPIGLAGGTDTQY

J gene: TRBJ2-1
V gene: TRBV5-1
CDR3 protein: ASSPRTSEPEQF

J gene: TRBJ2-7
V gene: TRBV13
CDR3 protein: ASSLEGSSSYEQY

J gene: TRBJ1-1
V gene: TRBV7-2
CDR3 protein: ASSPQGRLEAF

J gene: TRBJ2-1
V gene: TRBV6-5
CDR3 protein: AIGIYGSEQF

J gene: TRBJ2-7
V gene: TRBV6-2/TRBV6-3
CDR3 protein: ASSYSDGTTSHEQY

J gene: TRBJ1-3
V gene: TRBV2
CDR3 protein: ASSESGRGNTIY

J gene: TRBJ1-4
V gene: TRBV27
CDR3 protein: ASSLSQGAGEKLF

J gene: TRBJ1-4
V gene: TRBV3-1/TRBV3-2
CDR3 protein: ASSQPDSINEKLF

J gene: TRBJ1-6
V gene: TRBV6-4
CDR3 protein: ASSAGTGDSPLH

J gene: TRBJ1-2
V gene: TRBV6-5
CDR3 protein: ASSRDRENYGYT

J gene: TRBJ2-1
V gene: TRBV6-6
CDR3 protein: ASSLRTSGSTYNEQF

J gene: TRBJ1-5
V gene: TRBV19
CDR3 protein: ASSPQTGGIDQPQH

J gene: TRBJ1-2
V gene: TRBV15
CDR3 protein: ATSEVQGGYT

J gene: TRBJ2-6
V gene: TRBV18
CDR3 protein: ASSQGTRSGANVLT

J gene: TRBJ2-5
V gene: TRBV30
CDR3 protein: AWSPRETQY

J gene: TRBJ2-7
V gene: TRBV4-2
CDR3 protein: ASRSSGSEPYEQY

J gene: TRBJ2-3
V gene: TRBV7-2
CDR3 protein: ASSLFLGASGTSTDTQY

J gene: TRBJ2-2
V gene: TRBV29-1
CDR3 protein: SIKSGTGELF

J gene: TRBJ2-1
V gene: TRBV4-2
CDR3 protein: ASSQDGRPRGNEQF

J gene: TRBJ2-5
V gene: TRBV29-1
CDR3 protein: SPQTGETQY

J gene: TRBJ2-3
V gene: TRBV11-2
CDR3 protein: ASSRGALGTDTQY

J gene: TRBJ1-4
V gene: TRBV28
CDR3 protein: ASSPTGGADEKLF

J gene: TRBJ2-1
V gene: TRBV10-3
CDR3 protein: AISPRSPGDEQF

J gene: TRBJ1-5
V gene: TRBV5-5
CDR3 protein: ASSKDRRYQPQH

J gene: TRBJ2-5
V gene: TRBV7-2
CDR3 protein: ASSFSSSGGQETQY

J gene: TRBJ2-3
V gene: TRBV6-4
CDR3 protein: ASSDGGRATDTQY

J gene: TRBJ1-1
V gene: TRBV5-1
CDR3 protein: ASSFGDRVNTEAF

J gene: TRBJ1-1
V gene: TRBV28
CDR3 protein: ASINTHLAETEAF

J gene: TRBJ2-5
V gene: TRBV11-2
CDR3 protein: ASSLDRGETQY

J gene: TRBJ1-2
V gene: TRBV27
CDR3 protein: ASKGTGAYGYT

J gene: TRBJ2-7
V gene: TRBV21-1
CDR3 protein: ASSLRWDRGGSSYEQY

J gene: TRBJ2-5
V gene: TRBV9
CDR3 protein: ASSVSRLAGDGRDETQY

J gene: TRBJ1-6
V gene: TRBV9
CDR3 protein: ASSRGQSNSPLH

J gene: TRBJ2-7
V gene: TRBV7-2
CDR3 protein: ASSLGTSPVYEQY

J gene: TRBJ2-5
V gene: TRBV29-1
CDR3 protein: SAGGRRETQY

J gene: TRBJ1-1
V gene: TRBV5-1
CDR3 protein: ASSLGPGHPNTEAF

J gene: TRBJ1-2
V gene: TRBV6-4
CDR3 protein: ASSDSSTGPYGYT

J gene: TRBJ1-5
V gene: TRBV7-2
CDR3 protein: ASSLGGGVNQPQH

J gene: TRBJ1-2
V gene: TRBV30
CDR3 protein: AWSAGTKRT

J gene: TRBJ2-7
V gene: TRBV28
CDR3 protein: ASSPSRAPYEQY